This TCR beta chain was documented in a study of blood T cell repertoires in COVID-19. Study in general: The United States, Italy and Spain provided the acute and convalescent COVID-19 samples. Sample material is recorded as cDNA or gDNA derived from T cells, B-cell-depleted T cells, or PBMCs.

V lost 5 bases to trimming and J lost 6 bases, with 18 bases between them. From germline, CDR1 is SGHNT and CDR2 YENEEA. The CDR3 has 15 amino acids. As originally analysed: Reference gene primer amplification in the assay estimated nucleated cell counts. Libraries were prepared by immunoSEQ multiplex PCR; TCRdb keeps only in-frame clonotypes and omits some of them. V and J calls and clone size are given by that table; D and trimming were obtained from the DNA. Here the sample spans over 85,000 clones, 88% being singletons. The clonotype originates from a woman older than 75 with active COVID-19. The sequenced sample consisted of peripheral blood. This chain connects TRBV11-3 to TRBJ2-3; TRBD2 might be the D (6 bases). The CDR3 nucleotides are TGTGCCAGCAGCGGGGACGGGGCTCGGGAGGATACGCAGTATTTT. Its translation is CASSGDGAREDTQYF.